This T cell receptor (beta chain) was retrieved from a study of human T cells and chemical hapten exposure. Study information: Alopecia universalis, totalis or areata was present in patients who were mostly female.

This clonotype came up many times. Time point noted: patch test 1, 2 weeks after DPC sensitization. Noted treatment: therapeutic diphenylcyclopropenone sensitization with weekly scalp DPC. Each patch test followed a blood draw. The germline CDR1 and CDR2 sequences are MNHEY and SVGAGI. The CDR3 extends over 16 amino acids. The V gene lost 2 bases and the J gene lost 3 bases, with 15 bases spanning the gap. As the library was built, unique molecular identifiers were attached to individual cDNA molecules. Via MiXCR, TCRdb re-called the RACE reads, giving one row per CDR3 protein. The sample holds some 400,000 distinct CDR3 sequences, around 5% seen once.

This TCR came from a woman aged 50 to 65 with alopecia areata. Some clones in this sample may be carry-over from other donors' samples. This specimen consisted of whole blood, obtained in connection with sensitization to the hapten diphenylcyclopropenone (DPC). This sequence joins TRBV6-5 and TRBJ2-3, with D uncertain. The DNA of the CDR3 is TGTGCCAGCAGTTACGGCTGGGAAAGCCGGACAGATACGCAGTATTTT. Amino acids: CASSYGWESRTDTQYF.